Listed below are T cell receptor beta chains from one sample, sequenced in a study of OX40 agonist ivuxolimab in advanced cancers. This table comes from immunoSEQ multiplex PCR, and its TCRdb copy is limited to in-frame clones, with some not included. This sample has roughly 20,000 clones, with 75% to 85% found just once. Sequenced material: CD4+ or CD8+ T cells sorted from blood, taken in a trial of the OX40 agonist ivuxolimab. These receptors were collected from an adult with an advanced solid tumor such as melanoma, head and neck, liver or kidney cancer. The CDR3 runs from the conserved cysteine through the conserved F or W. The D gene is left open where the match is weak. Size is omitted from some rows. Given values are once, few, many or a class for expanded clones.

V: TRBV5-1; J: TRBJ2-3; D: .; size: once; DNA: TGCGCCAGCAGCTTGGCGGTTAGCGGCACAGATACGCAGTATTTT; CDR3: CASSLAVSGTDTQYF
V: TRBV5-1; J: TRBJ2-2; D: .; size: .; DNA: TGCGCCAGCAGCCCCCGACAGAGCACCGGGGAGCTGTTTTTT; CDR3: CASSPRQSTGELFF
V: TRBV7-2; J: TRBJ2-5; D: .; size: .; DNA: TGTGCCAGCAGCTTCCGGGTTGAGACCCAGTACTTC; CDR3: CASSFRVETQYF
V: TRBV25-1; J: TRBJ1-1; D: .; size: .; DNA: TGTGCCAGCAGTTCTCGGCGAAGGACTGAAGCTTTCTTT; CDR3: CASSSRRRTEAFF
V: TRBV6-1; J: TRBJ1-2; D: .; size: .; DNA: TGTGCCAGCAGTGAAGAAGCCCGCCTGCAGGTTCTATACTATGGCTACACCTTC; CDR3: CASSEEARLQVLYYGYTF
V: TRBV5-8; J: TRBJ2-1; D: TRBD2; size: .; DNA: TGTGCCAGCAGCTTGCGAGGACTAGCGGGAGTAATCTTC; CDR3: CASSLRGLAGVIF
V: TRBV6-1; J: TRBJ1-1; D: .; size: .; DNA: TGTGCCAGCAGTGAATTGGTAGACAGCGGAGCTTTCTTT; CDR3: CASSELVDSGAFF
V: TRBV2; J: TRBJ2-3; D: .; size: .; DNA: TGTGCCAGCAGTGAAGCTTTAAGGAGGGCAGATACGCAGTATTTT; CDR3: CASSEALRRADTQYF
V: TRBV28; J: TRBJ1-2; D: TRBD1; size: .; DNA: TGTGCCAGCAGTCCCCATGGGGGACAGGCGATCAACTTC; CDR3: CASSPHGGQAINF
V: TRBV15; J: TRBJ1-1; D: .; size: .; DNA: TGTGCCACCAGCAGAGATGTCGGTACTGAAGCTTTCTTT; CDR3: CATSRDVGTEAFF
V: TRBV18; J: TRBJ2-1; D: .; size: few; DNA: TGTGCCAGCTCACCACTCCCCGGCTCGTACAATGAGCAGTTCTTC; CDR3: CASSPLPGSYNEQFF
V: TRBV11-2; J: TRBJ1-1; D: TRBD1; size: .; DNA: TGTGCCAGCAGCTTACTGTTCGGGACAGGGCTGGCTTTCTTT; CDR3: CASSLLFGTGLAFF
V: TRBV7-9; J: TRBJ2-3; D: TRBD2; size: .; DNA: TGTGCCAGCAGCTTGGTTGTGCTAGCGGGAGATACGCAGTATTTT; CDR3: CASSLVVLAGDTQYF